These 11 T cell receptor beta chains were sequenced from one sample in a study of radiotherapy plus CTLA-4 blockade in lung cancer. Method: immunoSEQ multiplex PCR; TCRdb's copy keeps in-frame clones and lacks some. The sample has 40,000 to 55,000 clones, approximately 77% seen once. Material: peripheral blood, obtained from a patient treated with radiotherapy plus ipilimumab. These TCRs come from a human donor with non-small cell lung cancer whose response to radiotherapy plus ipilimumab could not be evaluated.

J is TRBJ2-7 and V is TRBV28; TRBD1 agrees at 9 bases. This CDR3 contains 15 residues. Unmatched junction bases numbered 6, after V lost 2 bases and J lost 4 bases. Germline V gene data show CDR1 as MDHEN and CDR2 as SYDVKM. The CDR3 is CASSLVGTGRYEQYF. The CDR3 DNA reads as TGTGCCAGCAGTTTAGTGGGGACAGGGAGATACGAGCAGTACTTC.

The V gene is TRBV5-1, the J gene TRBJ2-4, with 12 bases matching TRBD2. The CDR3 consists of 16 residues. The germline V gene has CDR1 SGHRS and CDR2 YFSETQ. After removal of 5 bases from V and 9 bases from J, the junction contained 12 bases not matched to a gene. The DNA of the CDR3 is TGCGCCAGCAGTTCGATCTCTAGCGGGGGGGCAGGCATTCAGTACTTC. Amino acids: CASSSISSGGAGIQYF.

CDR3 nucleotide sequence: TGTGCCTACGCGCTAGTCATCACCGGGGAGCTGTTTTTT. Its protein is CAYALVITGELFF. The chain joins TRBV7-2 to TRBJ2-2; D call uncertain. Germline V gene lookup returns CDR1 SGHTA and CDR2 FQGNSA. This CDR3 has 13 residues. V was pared by 11 bases and J by 4 bases, with 14 bases between.

The chain combines TRBV6-1 with TRBJ1-1, with 7 bases that match TRBD1. This CDR3 contains 13 residues. The germline gives CDR1 MNHNS, CDR2 SASEGT. Losses at the gene ends were 4 bases for V and 4 bases for J; bases not matched to a gene: 3. CDR3 DNA sequence: TGTGCCAGCAGTGTGACAGGGAGCACTGAAGCTTTCTTT. Amino acid sequence: CASSVTGSTEAFF.

The rearrangement uses TRBV28 and TRBJ1-5, with D perhaps matching TRBD1 (5 bases). The CDR3 is 16 residues long. The V gene lost 2 bases and the J gene lost 2 bases, with 13 bases spanning the gap. From germline, CDR1 is MDHEN and CDR2 SYDVKM. The CDR3 nucleotides are TGTGCCAGCAGTTTAAATTTATTGGGGCGCAATCAGCCCCAGCATTTT. This sequence encodes CASSLNLLGRNQPQHF.

This sequence joins TRBV4-1 and TRBJ2-7; D is undetermined. CDR1 and CDR2 from the germline V gene are MGHRA and YSYEKL. V lost 1 base and J 5 bases, leaving 24 bases between the germline ends. CDR3 length equals 18 residues. DNA of the CDR3: TGCGCCAGCAGCCAAGGAATCTGGAGAAAGACCCTAACCCACGAGCAGTACTTC. It codes for CASSQGIWRKTLTHEQYF.

CDR3 coding DNA: TGCGCCAGCAGCCAAGTAGCGTTACAAGAGACCCAGTACTTC. This translates into CASSQVALQETQYF. The V and J genes are TRBV4-1 and TRBJ2-5, with D maybe TRBD2 (5 bases). This CDR3 has 14 residues. Germline CDR1 and CDR2: MGHRA and YSYEKL. The V gene lost 1 base and the J gene lost 2 bases, with 8 bases spanning the gap.

The rearrangement uses TRBV2 and TRBJ1-4; unclear D gene. Germline values: CDR1 SNHLY, CDR2 FYNNEI. The CDR3 runs to 14 residues. V lost 5 bases and J lost 5, with 12 bases in between. As DNA, the CDR3 is TGTGCCAGCAGTTCGCGGACGGGGAATGAAAAACTGTTTTTT. This sequence encodes CASSSRTGNEKLFF.

The chain is built from TRBV7-7 and TRBJ2-3; D is perhaps TRBD2 (6 bases). This CDR3 has 14 amino acids. Germline CDR1 is SSHAT and CDR2 is FNYEAQ (reference sequence). The V gene lost 4 bases and the J gene lost 11 bases, with 19 bases spanning the gap. The CDR3 spells CASSSGTLPEEQYF. The CDR3 region has the DNA TGTGCCAGCAGCTCCGGGACTCTTCCCGAAGAGCAGTATTTT.

The genes are TRBV6-7 and TRBJ2-2, with TRBD2 identical over 8 bases. TRBV6-7 belongs to the ORF category, with a function that is uncertain. Losses at the gene ends were 6 bases for V and 2 bases for J; bases not matched to a gene: 8. The CDR3 totals 16 residues. The CDR3 nucleotides are TGTGCCAGCAGGTTTAGACTAGCGCCCAACACCGGGGAGCTGTTTTTT. Translating it yields CASRFRLAPNTGELFF.

CDR3 DNA: TGTGCCAGCAGTTTACCCGGGACAAGTTCCTATGGCTACACCTTC. Amino acid sequence: CASSLPGTSSYGYTF. The rearrangement links TRBV28 to TRBJ1-2, with TRBD1 as a possible D gene (6 bases). Trimming took 2 bases from V and 4 from J, leaving 14 bases between them. Germline CDR1 and CDR2: MDHEN and SYDVKM. The CDR3 runs to 15 residues.